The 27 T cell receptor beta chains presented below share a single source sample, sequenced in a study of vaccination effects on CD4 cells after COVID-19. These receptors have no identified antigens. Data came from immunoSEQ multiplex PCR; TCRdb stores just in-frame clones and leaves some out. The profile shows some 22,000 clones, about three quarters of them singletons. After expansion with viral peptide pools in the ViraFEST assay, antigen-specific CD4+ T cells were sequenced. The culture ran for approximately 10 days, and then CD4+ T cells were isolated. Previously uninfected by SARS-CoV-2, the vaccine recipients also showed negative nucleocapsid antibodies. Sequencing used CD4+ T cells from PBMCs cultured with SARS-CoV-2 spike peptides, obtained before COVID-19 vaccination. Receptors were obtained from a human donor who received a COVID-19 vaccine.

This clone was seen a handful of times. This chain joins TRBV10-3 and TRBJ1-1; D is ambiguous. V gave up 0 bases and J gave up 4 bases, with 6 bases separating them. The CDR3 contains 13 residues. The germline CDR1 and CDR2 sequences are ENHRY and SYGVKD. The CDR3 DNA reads TGTGCCATCAGTGAGTCGGGGATCACTGAAGCTTTCTTT. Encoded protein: CAISESGITEAFF.

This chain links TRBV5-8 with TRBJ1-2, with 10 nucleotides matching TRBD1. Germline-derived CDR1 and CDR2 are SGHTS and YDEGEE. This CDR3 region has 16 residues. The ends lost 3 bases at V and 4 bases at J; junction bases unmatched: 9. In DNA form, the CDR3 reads TGTGCCAGCAGCTCGCTTACCGGGACAGGGGTCTATGGCTACACCTTC. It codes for CASSSLTGTGVYGYTF.

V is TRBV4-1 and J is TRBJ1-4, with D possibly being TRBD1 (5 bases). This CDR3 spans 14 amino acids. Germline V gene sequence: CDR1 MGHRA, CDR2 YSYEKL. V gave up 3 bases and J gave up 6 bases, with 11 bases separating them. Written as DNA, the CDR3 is TGCGCCAGCAGCCACCGGGACTTGTATGAAAAACTGTTTTTT. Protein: CASSHRDLYEKLFF.

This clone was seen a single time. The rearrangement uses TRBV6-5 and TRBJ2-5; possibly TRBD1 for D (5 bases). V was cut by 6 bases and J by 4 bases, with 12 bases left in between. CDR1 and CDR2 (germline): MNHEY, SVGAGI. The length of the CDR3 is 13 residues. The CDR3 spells CASSAGRVETQYF. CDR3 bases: TGTGCCAGCAGCGCAGGCAGGGTAGAGACCCAGTACTTC.

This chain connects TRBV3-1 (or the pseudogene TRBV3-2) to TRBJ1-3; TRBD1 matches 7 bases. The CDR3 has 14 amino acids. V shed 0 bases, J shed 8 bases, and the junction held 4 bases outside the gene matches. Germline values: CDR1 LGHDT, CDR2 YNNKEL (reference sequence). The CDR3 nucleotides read TGTGCCAGCAGCCAAGAGGCAGGGGGGTACACCATATATTTT. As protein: CASSQEAGGYTIYF.

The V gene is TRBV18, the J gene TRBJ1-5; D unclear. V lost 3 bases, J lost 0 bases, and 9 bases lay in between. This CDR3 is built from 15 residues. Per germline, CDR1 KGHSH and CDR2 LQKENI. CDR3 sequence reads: CASSPSTGSNQPQHF. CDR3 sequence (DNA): TGTGCCAGCTCACCCTCGACGGGTAGCAATCAGCCCCAGCATTTT.

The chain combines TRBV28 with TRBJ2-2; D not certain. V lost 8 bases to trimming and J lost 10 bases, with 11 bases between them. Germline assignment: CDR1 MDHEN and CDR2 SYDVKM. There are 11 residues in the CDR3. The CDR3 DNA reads TGTGCCAGCGAAGGCCGGGCGGAGCTGTTTTTT. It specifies CASEGRAELFF.

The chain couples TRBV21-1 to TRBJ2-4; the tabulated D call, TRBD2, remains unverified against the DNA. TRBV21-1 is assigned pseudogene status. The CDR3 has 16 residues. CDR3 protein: CASSKPLAVAKNIQYF. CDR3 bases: TGTGCCAGCAGCAAACCCCTAGCAGTAGCCAAAAACATTCAGTACTTC.

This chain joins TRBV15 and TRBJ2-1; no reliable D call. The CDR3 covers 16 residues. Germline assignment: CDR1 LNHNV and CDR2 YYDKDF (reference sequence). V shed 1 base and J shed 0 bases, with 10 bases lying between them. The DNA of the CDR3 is TGTGCCACCAGCAGAGGCGCGGCGAGCTCCTACAATGAGCAGTTCTTC. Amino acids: CATSRGAASSYNEQFF.

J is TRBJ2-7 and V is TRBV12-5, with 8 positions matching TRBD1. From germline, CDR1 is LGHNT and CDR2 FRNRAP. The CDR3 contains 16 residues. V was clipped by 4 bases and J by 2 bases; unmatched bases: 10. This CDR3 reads CASGSYIPGGAYEQYF. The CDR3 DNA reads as TGTGCTAGTGGTTCGTACATCCCAGGGGGCGCCTACGAGCAGTACTTC.

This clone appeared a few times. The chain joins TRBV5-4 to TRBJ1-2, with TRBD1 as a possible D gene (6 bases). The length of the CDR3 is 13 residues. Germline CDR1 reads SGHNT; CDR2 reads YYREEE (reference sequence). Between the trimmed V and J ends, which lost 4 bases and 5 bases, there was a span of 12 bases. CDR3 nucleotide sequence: TGTGCCAGCAGCCAGACAGGACCTTATGGCTACACCTTC. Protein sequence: CASSQTGPYGYTF.

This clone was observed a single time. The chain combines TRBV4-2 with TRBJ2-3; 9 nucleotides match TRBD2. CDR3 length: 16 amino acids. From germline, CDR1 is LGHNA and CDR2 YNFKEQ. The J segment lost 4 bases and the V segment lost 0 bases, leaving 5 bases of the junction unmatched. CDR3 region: CASSQEAGGGADTQYF. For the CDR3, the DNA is TGTGCCAGCAGCCAAGAAGCTGGCGGGGGGGCAGATACGCAGTATTTT.

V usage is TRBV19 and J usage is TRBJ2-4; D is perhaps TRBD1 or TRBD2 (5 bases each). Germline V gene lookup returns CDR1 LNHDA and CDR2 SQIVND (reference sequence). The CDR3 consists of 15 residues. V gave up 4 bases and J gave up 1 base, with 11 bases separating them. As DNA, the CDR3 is TGTGCCAGTAGTACACGGGACGTGGCCAAAAACATTCAGTACTTC. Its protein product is CASSTRDVAKNIQYF.

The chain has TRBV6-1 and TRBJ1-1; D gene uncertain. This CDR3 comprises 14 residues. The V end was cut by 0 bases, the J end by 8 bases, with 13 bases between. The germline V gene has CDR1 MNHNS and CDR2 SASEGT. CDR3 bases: TGTGCCAGCAGTGAAGCGCTGGGGAATCAAGAAGCTTTCTTT. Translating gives CASSEALGNQEAFF.

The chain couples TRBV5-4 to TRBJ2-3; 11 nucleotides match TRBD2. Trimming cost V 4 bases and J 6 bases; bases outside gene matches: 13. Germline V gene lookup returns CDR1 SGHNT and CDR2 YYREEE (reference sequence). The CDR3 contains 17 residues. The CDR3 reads CASSPKLTSGSGDTQYF. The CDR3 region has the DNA TGTGCCAGCAGCCCTAAACTAACTAGCGGGAGTGGGGATACGCAGTATTTT.

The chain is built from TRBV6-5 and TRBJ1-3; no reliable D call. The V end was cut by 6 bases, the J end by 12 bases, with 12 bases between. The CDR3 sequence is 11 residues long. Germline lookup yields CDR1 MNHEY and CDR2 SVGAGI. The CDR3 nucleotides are TGTGCCAGCAGGGGCCTTTCCAACATATATTTT. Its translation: CASRGLSNIYF.

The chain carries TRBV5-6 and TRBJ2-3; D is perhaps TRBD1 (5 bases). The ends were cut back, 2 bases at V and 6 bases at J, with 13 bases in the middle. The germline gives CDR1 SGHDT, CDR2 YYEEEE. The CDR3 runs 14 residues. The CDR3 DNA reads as TGTGCCAGCAGCTTTACAGGTTCATTGGATACGCAGTATTTT. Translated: CASSFTGSLDTQYF.

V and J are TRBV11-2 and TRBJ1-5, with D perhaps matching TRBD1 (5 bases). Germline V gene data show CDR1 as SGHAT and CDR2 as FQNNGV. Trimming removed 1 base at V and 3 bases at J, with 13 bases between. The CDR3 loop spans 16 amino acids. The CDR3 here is CASSLGAAGTNQPQHF. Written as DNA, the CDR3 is TGTGCCAGCAGCTTAGGGGCCGCCGGGACCAATCAGCCCCAGCATTTT.

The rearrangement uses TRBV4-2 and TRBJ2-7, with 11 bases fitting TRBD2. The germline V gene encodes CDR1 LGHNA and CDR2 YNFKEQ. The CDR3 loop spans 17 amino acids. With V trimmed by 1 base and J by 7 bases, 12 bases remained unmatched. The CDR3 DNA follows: TGTGCCAGCAGCCAAGTGGTGGTAGCGGGAGGGCCACGGGAGCAGTACTTC. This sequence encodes CASSQVVVAGGPREQYF.

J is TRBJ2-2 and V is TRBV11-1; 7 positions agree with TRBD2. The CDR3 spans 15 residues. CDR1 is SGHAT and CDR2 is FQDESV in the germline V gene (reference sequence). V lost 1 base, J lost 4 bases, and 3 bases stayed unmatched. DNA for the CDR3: TGTGCCAGCAGCTTAGTAAGGGAGGGCACCGGGGAGCTGTTTTTT. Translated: CASSLVREGTGELFF.

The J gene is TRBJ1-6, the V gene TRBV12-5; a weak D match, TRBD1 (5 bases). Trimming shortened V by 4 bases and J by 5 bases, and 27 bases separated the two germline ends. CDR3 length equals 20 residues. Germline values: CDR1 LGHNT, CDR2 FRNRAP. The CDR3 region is CASGSYWQGSAVKNNSPLHF. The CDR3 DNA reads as TGTGCTAGTGGTTCGTATTGGCAGGGTTCGGCGGTAAAGAATAATTCACCCCTCCACTTT. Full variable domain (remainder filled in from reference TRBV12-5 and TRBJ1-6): DARVTQTPRHKVTEMGQEVTMRCQPILGHNTVFWYRQTMMQGLELLAYFRNRAPLDDSGMPKDRFSAEMPDATLATLKIQPSEPRDSAVYFCASGSYWQGSAVKNNSPLHFGNGTRLTVT.

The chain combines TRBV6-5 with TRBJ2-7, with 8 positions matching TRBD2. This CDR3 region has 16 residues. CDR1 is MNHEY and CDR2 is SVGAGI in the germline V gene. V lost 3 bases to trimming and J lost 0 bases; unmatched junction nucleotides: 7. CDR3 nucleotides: TGTGCCAGCAGTTATTCTGGCGGGAGGAGCTCCTACGAGCAGTACTTC. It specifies CASSYSGGRSSYEQYF.

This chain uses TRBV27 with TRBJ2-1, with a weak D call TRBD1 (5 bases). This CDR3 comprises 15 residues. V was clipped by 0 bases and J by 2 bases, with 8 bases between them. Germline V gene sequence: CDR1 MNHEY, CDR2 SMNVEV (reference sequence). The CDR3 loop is CASSLSGAAYNEQFF. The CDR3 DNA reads TGTGCCAGCAGTTTATCAGGGGCGGCCTACAATGAGCAGTTCTTC.

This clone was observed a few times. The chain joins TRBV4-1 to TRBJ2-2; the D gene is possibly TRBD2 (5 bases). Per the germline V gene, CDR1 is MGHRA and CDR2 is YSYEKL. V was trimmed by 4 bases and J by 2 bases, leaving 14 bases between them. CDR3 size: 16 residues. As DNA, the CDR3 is TGCGCCAGCAGCCGAAGGACTTCCCCCAACACCGGGGAGCTGTTTTTT. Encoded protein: CASSRRTSPNTGELFF.

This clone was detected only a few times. The CDR3: CASSLAGVLADTQYF. The CDR3 nucleotides read TGCGCCAGCAGTCTAGCGGGAGTCCTCGCAGATACGCAGTATTTT. The chain carries TRBV10-2 and TRBJ2-3; TRBD2 agrees at 10 bases. This CDR3 is built from 15 residues. Per germline, CDR1 WSHSY and CDR2 SAAADI. V was clipped by 5 bases and J by 4 bases; unmatched bases: 6.

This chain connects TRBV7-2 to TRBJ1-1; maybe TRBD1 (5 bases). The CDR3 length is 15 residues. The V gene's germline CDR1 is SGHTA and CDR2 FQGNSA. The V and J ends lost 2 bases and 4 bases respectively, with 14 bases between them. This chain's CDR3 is CASSLSRAGTTEAFF. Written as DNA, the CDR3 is TGTGCCAGCAGCTTAAGTCGGGCAGGGACCACTGAAGCTTTCTTT.

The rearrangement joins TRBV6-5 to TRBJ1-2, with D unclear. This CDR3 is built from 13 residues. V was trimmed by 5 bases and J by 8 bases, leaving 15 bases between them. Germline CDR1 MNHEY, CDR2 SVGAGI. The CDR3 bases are TGTGCCAGCAGTCTCGACGACCTTGGGGGCTACACCTTC. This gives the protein CASSLDDLGGYTF.